A single sample is the source of the 10 T cell receptor beta chains below, sequenced in a study of T cell responses to AZD1222 COVID-19 vaccine. Produced via immunoSEQ multiplex PCR; TCRdb's table is partial and in-frame only. This table has approximately 150,000 clones, about 92% appearing once. Sequencing used peripheral blood, obtained on day 0 of AZD1222 vaccination. Receptors originate from an adult in good health.

The chain joins TRBV9 to TRBJ1-3; no clear D. The CDR3 has 15 residues. Germline CDR1 reads SGDLS; CDR2 reads YYNGEE. With 3 bases removed from V and 0 bases from J, the gap between germline ends came to 10 bases. CDR3 residues: CASSADGSSGNTIYF. The DNA for the CDR3 is TGTGCCAGCAGCGCGGACGGGAGCTCTGGAAACACCATATATTTT.

The J gene is TRBJ2-2, the V gene TRBV5-4, with D unresolved. The germline V gene has CDR1 SGHNT and CDR2 YYREEE (reference sequence). CDR3 length: 14 residues. V lost 0 bases and J 1 base, leaving 4 bases between the germline ends. The CDR3: CASSLGGNTGELFF. Here the CDR3 DNA reads TGTGCCAGCAGCTTGGGGGGGAACACCGGGGAGCTGTTTTTT.

The J gene is TRBJ1-3, the V gene TRBV2, with D possibly being TRBD1 (6 bases). Trimming pared 6 bases from V and 1 base from J, leaving 13 bases between. The V gene's germline CDR1 is SNHLY and CDR2 FYNNEI. CDR3 length: 15 residues. CDR3 coding DNA: TGTGCCAGCAGGGCCCAAGGGGGTTCTGGAAACACCATATATTTT. It is translated as CASRAQGGSGNTIYF.

The V and J genes are TRBV28 and TRBJ2-2, with D tentatively TRBD1 or TRBD2 (6 bases each). Per germline, CDR1 MDHEN and CDR2 SYDVKM. CDR3 size: 14 residues. Trimming shortened V by 2 bases and J by 5 bases, and 9 bases separated the two germline ends. The CDR3 bases are TGTGCCAGCAGTTTACCGGGGGCGACCGGGGAGCTGTTTTTT. Translating gives CASSLPGATGELFF.

The chain has TRBV30 and TRBJ1-2; TRBD1 matches 7 bases. V shed 3 bases, J shed 8 bases, and the junction held 9 bases outside the gene matches. The CDR3 consists of 13 residues. In germline, CDR1 is GTSNPN, CDR2 SVGIG (reference sequence). CDR3 in DNA: TGTGCCTGGAGCCTAGGACAGGTCAAGGGCTACACCTTC. Protein product: CAWSLGQVKGYTF.

This clone was detected once. J is TRBJ2-7 and V is TRBV3-1 (or the pseudogene TRBV3-2), with 7 bases fitting TRBD1. Looked up from germline, CDR1 is LGHDT and CDR2 is YNNKEL (reference sequence). V trimming: 5 bases; J trimming: 2 bases; junction bases outside the gene matches: 9. CDR3 size: 15 residues. The chain's CDR3 is CASSFTGQAPYEQYF. The CDR3 DNA sequence: TGTGCCAGCAGCTTCACTGGACAGGCCCCCTACGAGCAGTACTTC.

V is TRBV29-1 and J is TRBJ2-1; D not resolved. CDR1 SQVTM and CDR2 ANQGSEA come from the germline V gene. The CDR3 has 13 residues. Between the trimmed V and J ends, which lost 6 bases and 9 bases, there was a span of 18 bases. CDR3 sequence (DNA): TGCAGCGTCTCGGGCCTCCTGGCAGGTGAGCAGTTCTTC. It codes for CSVSGLLAGEQFF.

This chain joins TRBV12-5 and TRBJ1-1, with D possibly being TRBD1 (6 bases). This CDR3 has 12 residues. CDR1 and CDR2 from the germline V gene are LGHNT and FRNRAP. V lost 6 bases and J lost 6, with 11 bases in between. CDR3 coding DNA: TGTGCTAGTGGGCCACAGGGCGCTGAAGCTTTCTTT. This sequence encodes CASGPQGAEAFF.

The chain employs TRBV7-9 and TRBJ2-6; possible D gene TRBD2, 5 bases. Per the germline V gene, CDR1 is SEHNR and CDR2 is FQNEAQ (reference sequence). V lost 5 bases and J lost 2, with 13 bases in between. This CDR3 has 16 residues. The DNA for the CDR3 is TGTGCCAGCAGCCTGAGGGCAGGACCTGGGGCCAACGTCCTGACTTTC. Amino acids: CASSLRAGPGANVLTF.

The V call is TRBV25-1, the J call TRBJ2-7, with D perhaps TRBD2 (7 bases). The V end was cut by 6 bases, the J end by 2 bases, with 17 bases between. Germline assignment: CDR1 MGHDK and CDR2 SYGVNS. CDR3 length: 15 residues. The DNA of the CDR3 is TGTGCCAGCAGCGTAGGGGGGGAAACCACCTACGAGCAGTACTTC. Translated: CASSVGGETTYEQYF.